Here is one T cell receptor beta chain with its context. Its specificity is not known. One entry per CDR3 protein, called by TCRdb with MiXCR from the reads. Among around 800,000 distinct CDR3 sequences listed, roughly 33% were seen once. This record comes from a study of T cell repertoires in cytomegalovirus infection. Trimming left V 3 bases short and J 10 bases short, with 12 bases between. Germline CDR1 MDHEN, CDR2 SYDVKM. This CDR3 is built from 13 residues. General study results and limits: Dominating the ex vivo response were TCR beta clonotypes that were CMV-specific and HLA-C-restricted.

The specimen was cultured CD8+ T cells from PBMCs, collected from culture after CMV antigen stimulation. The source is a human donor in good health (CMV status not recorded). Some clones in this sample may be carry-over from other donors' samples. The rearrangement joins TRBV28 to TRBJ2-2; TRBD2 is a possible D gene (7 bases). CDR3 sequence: CASSLWGGEELFF. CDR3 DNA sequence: TGTGCCAGCAGTTTGTGGGGGGGCGAGGAGCTGTTTTTT.